This T cell receptor beta chain comes out of a study of shared clonotypes between healthy human individuals. Overall study context: CD8 memory received one plate per donor, CD8 naive two, CD4 memory three and CD4 naive three.

Overall study results and limits: It was the non-shared clonotypes that had lower generation probabilities than clonotypes shared by all four donors. In the sorted subsets, rarefaction showed sequencing was incomplete despite large depth.

Concerning this clone itself: The target antigen is unknown.

The V segment lost 7 bases and the J segment 3 bases; nucleotides outside the gene matches: 3. This CDR3 contains 13 residues. The germline CDR1 and CDR2 sequences are SEHNR and FQNEAQ (reference sequence). CD45RA-negative memory and CD45RA+ naive subsets were split from the CD4+ cells. Using immunoSEQ multiplex PCR, the repertoire was profiled, and TCRdb retains in-frame clones only, with some absent. In the table there are around 510,000 clones, approximately 94% of which are singletons. The receptor was derived from a woman in her 30s in good health. The sample comprised naive CD4+ T cells sorted from blood. Subset meaning: CD45RA+ positively selected. V usage is TRBV7-9 and J usage is TRBJ2-5, with 9 bases lining up with TRBD1. The chain's CDR3 is CASKGQGKETQYF. CDR3 in DNA: TGTGCCAGCAAAGGACAGGGGAAAGAGACCCAGTACTTC.